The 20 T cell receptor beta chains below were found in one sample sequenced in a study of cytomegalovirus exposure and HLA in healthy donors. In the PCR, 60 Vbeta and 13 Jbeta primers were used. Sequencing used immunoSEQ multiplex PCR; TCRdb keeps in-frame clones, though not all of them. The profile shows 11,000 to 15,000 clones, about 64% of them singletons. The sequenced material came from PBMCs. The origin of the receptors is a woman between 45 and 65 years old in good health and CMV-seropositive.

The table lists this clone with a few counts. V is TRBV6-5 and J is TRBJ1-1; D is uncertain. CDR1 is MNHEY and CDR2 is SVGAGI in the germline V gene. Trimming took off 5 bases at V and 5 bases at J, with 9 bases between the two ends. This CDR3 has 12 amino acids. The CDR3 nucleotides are TGTGCCAGCAGTACCTTCGGGACTGAAGCTTTCTTT. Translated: CASSTFGTEAFF.

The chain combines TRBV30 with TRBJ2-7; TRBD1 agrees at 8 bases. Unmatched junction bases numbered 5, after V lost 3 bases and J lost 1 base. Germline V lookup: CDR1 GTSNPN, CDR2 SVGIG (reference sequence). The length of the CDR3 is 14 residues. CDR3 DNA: TGTGCCTGGAGAGACAGGGGCTTATCCTACGAGCAGTACTTC. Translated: CAWRDRGLSYEQYF.

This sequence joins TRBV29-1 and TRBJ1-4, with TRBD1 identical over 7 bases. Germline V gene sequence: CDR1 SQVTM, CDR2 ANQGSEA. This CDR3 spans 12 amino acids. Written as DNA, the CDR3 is TGCAGTGGAGGCAGGGGGGACGAAAAACTGTTTTTT. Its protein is CSGGRGDEKLFF. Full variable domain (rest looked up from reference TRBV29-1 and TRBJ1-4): SAVISQKPSRDICQRGTSLTIQCQVDSQVTMMFWYRQQPGQSLTLIATANQGSEATYESGFVIDKFPISRPNLTFSTLTVSNMSPEDSSIYLCSGGRGDEKLFFGSGTQLSVL.

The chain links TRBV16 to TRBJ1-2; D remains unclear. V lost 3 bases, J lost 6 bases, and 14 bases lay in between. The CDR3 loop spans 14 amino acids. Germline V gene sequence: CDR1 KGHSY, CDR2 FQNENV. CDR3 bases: TGTGCCAGCAGCCATGATAGTCGGGTTAATGGCTACACCTTC. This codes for CASSHDSRVNGYTF.

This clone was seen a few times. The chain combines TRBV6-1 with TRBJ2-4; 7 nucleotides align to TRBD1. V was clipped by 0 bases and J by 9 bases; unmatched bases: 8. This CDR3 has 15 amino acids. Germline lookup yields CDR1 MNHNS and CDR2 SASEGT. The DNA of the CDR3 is TGTGCCAGCAGTGAAGCTCTTAGGGGGCAGTCCATTCAGTACTTC. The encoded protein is CASSEALRGQSIQYF.

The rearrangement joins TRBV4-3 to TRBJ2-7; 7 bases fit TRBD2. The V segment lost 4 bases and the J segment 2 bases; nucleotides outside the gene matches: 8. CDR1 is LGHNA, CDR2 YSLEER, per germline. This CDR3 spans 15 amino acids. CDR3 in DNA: TGCGCCAGCAGCCCGGGAGCGGGAAACACCTACGAGCAGTACTTC. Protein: CASSPGAGNTYEQYF.

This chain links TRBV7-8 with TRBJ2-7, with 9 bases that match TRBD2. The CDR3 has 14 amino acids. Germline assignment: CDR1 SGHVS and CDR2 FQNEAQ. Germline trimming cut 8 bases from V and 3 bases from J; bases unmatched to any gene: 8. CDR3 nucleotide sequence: TGTGCCAGCTTTGGCCTTAGCGGGAGCTACGAGCAGTACTTC. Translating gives CASFGLSGSYEQYF.

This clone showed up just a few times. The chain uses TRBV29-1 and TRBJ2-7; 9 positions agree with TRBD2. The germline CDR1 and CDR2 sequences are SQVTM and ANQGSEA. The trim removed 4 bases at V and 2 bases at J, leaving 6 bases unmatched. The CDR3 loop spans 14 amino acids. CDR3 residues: CSVGRSGRTYEQYF. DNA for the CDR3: TGCAGCGTTGGAAGGAGCGGGAGGACCTACGAGCAGTACTTC.

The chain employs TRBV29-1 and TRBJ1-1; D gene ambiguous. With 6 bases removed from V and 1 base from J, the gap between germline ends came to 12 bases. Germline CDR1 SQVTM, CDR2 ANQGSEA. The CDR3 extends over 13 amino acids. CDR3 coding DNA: TGCAGCGTGACGCTAGCGGCGAACACTGAAGCTTTCTTT. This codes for CSVTLAANTEAFF.

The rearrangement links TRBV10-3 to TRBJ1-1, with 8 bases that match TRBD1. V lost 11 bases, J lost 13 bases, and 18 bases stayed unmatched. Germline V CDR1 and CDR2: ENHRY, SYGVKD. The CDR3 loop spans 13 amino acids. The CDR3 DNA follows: TGTGCCGCCTGCTCGCCGGGACAGGTTGATTGTTTCTTT. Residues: CAACSPGQVDCFF.

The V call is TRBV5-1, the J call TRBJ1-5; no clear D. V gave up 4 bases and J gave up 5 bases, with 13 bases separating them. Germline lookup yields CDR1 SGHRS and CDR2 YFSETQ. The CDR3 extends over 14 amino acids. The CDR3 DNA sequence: TGCGCCAGCAGCCTTTTGAGCCCGGATCAGCCCCAGCATTTT. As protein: CASSLLSPDQPQHF.

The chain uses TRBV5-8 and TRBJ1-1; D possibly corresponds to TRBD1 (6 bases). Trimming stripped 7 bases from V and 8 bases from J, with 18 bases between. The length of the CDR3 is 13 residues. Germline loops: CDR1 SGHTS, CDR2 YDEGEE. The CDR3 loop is CASQVRGSTEAFF. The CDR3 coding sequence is TGTGCCAGCCAGGTCAGGGGATCTACCGAAGCTTTCTTT.

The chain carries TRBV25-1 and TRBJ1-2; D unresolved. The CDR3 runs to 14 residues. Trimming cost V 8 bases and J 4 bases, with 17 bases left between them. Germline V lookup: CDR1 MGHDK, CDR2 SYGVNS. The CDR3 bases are TGTGCCAGCCGCTCCAGGTGGATAGGCTATGGCTACACCTTC. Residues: CASRSRWIGYGYTF.

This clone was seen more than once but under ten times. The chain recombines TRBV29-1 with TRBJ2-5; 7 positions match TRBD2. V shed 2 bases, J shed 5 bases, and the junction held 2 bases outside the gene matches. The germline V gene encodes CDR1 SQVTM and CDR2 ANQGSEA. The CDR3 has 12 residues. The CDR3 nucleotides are TGCAGCGTTGAATGGGGGGGGGAGACCCAGTACTTC. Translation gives CSVEWGGETQYF.

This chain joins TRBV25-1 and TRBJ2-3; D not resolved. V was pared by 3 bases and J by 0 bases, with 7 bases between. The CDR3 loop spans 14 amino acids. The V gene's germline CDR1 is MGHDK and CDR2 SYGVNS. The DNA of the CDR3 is TGTGCCAGCAGTGATCGACTGAGCACAGATACGCAGTATTTT. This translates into CASSDRLSTDTQYF.

DNA for the CDR3: TGTGCCAGCAGTTCGACAGGGTCCTACGAGCAGTACTTC. Translated: CASSSTGSYEQYF. The chain is built from TRBV27 and TRBJ2-7, with 7 bases that match TRBD1. Germline-derived CDR1 and CDR2 are MNHEY and SMNVEV (reference sequence). The V gene end was trimmed by 4 bases and the J gene end by 1 base; junction bases not matched to a gene: 1. CDR3 length: 13 amino acids.

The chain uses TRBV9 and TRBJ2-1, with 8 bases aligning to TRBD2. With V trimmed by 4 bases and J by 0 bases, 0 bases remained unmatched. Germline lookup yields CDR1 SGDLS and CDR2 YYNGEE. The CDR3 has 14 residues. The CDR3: CASSRGGSYNEQFF. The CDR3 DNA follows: TGTGCCAGCAGCCGGGGGGGCTCCTACAATGAGCAGTTCTTC.

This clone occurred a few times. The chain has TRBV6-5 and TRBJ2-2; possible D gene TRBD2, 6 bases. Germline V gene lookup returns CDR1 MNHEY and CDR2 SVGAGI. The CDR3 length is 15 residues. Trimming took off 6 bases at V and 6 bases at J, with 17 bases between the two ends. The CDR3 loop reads CASRPLPSGAGELFF. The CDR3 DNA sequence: TGTGCCAGCAGGCCCCTGCCCTCGGGGGCCGGGGAGCTGTTTTTT.

Here the CDR3 reads CASSPPGLAGGREQFF. Here the CDR3 DNA reads TGTGCCAGCAGCCCCCCCGGACTAGCGGGAGGGCGGGAGCAGTTCTTC. The V and J genes are TRBV11-2 and TRBJ2-1; 15 nucleotides agree with TRBD2. This CDR3 comprises 16 residues. Trimming at V came to 5 bases and at J to 10 bases, leaving 9 bases not matched to a gene. Germline CDR1 SGHAT, CDR2 FQNNGV.

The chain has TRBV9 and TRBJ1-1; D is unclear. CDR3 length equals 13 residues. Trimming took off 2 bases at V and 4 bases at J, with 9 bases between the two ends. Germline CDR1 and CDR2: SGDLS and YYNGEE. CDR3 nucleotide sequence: TGTGCCAGCAGCGTCACTAGTGTCACTGAAGCTTTCTTT. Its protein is CASSVTSVTEAFF. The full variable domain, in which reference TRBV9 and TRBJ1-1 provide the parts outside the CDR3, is DSGVTQTPKHLITATGQRVTLRCSPRSGDLSVYWYQQSLDQGLQFLIQYYNGEERAKGNILERFSAQQFPDLHSELNLSSLELGDSALYFCASSVTSVTEAFFGQGTRLTVV.